This TCR beta chain derives from a study of shared clonotypes between healthy human individuals (dated by TCRdb to about 2020). About the investigation overall: The cohort comprised a couple of women and three men aged 18 to 49 years. For each donor, three plates each were used for CD4 naive and CD4 memory, two plates were used for CD8 naive, and one plate was used for CD8 memory. Each donor's leukapheresis produced roughly between roughly 0.85 and 10 billion PBMCs. Blood TCR repertoires of about five healthy adults were deeply sequenced to estimate repertoire size and the extent of clonotype sharing between individuals. To increase sequencing depth and limit assay-specific biases, different laboratories used diverse techniques to prepare libraries and sequence TCR repertoires.

Here is what the overall study found, with its caveats: Roughly 5% of naive CD4, approximately 3.7% of naive CD8, approximately 2.2% of memory CD4, and approximately 0.4% of memory CD8 clonotypes were shared across a handful of donors. Sampling was restricted to blood, and TCR repertoires in tissues likely differ from the TCR repertoires found in blood. Pairwise subsampling indicated that sequencing depth was expected to affect the degree of clonotype sharing among donors. Estimated clonotype richness was generally larger for naive than for memory subsets. Higher generation probabilities were observed for clonotypes shared by all four sorted-subset donors than for non-shared clonotypes. Rarefaction of sorted-subset datasets indicated incomplete sequencing despite the large sequencing depth. Because the study included only a small number of donors, the genetic and exposure-history diversity represented was limited.

TCR CDR3 regions were amplified from genomic DNA by multiplex PCR using the deep immunoSEQ assay. Genomic DNA extracted from each cell subset was distributed evenly over all wells of several immunoSEQ 96-well plates, and each plate served as one replicate. For sorted subsets, 200 to 250 ng of genomic DNA, equivalent to 25,000 to 35,000 T cell genomes, went into each replicate PCR. Purified libraries were quantified with a Qubit 3.0 fluorometer, sized on a Bioanalyzer 2100, and re-quantified with the KAPA Library Quantification kit. A separate single-read 150-cycle Illumina NextSeq 550 flow cell was used to sequence each immunoSEQ 96-well plate. The original pipeline was this. The immunoSEQ output contained only junctional sequences without quality scores, so filtering could not match that applied to full-length reads. To assign V/J genes and CDR3, sequences were annotated using PyIR, a Python wrapper for IgBLAST v1.9, with IMGT germline references. Reads with weak V/J assignments (E-value above 1e-6), missing CDR3, stop codons, out-of-frame junctions, or ambiguous translated residues were removed. A V3J clonotype was defined by an identical inferred V gene, J gene, and CDR3 amino acid sequence. The percentage overlap between two repertoires was calculated by dividing the number of shared unique clonotypes by the size of the smaller repertoire. Repertoire richness was assessed with RTK rarefaction, the Chao1 estimator, and Recon v2.1 estimates of unobserved clonotypes. Generation probabilities for all TCRbeta clonotypes obtained by the gDNA method from a few donors were computed using OLGA. The source is immuneACCESS, and TCRdb retained only in-frame sequences with V and J called. Part of the clones is not carried over; for the studies checked, unresolved V genes explain less than half of this, and the remainder is unexplained. That table gives V, J and clone size, and the DNA gave D and trimming. The sample records over a million clones, about 80% of which are singletons. About 0.52% of the sample belongs to the ten largest clones.

Donors were healthy HIV-negative adults with no recently reported acute infections or vaccinations. Every donor was a Caucasian adult living in Nashville, Tennessee, USA. CD4+ T cells were enriched by magnetic negative selection; naive cells were then positively selected on CD45RA, and the negative fraction formed the memory subset. Blood was collected by leukapheresis, and PBMCs were isolated by Ficoll-Histopaque density gradient centrifugation and then cryopreserved in liquid nitrogen vapor phase. Analytical flow cytometry was used to check the purity and quantity of each magnetically sorted T cell population. Each sorted fraction had its genomic DNA isolated and then quantified by UV absorbance on a Nanodrop 2000c. The CDR3 numbers 16 residues from cysteine through phenylalanine. The retained sequence is limited to the CDR3, 48 bases, with the frame set at the first base. Per the germline V gene, SGHAT is the CDR1 and FQNNGV is the CDR2. Here V drops 5 bases and J drops 4 bases, and the junction holds 10 bases not matched to any gene.

Comment on this clone: The specificity of this receptor is unknown. No much larger clone is present one base from it, and per-base qualities are unavailable.

This receptor chain uses TRBV11-2 and TRBJ2-2; 7 middle bases align to TRBD2. Sample: memory CD4+ T cells from PBMCs. The cell subset or site label of this sample denotes: CD45RA-negative fraction. The source of this sequence is a man between 18 and 35 years old in good health. Some clones in this sample may be carry-over from other donors' samples. The DNA sequence is TGTGCCAGCAGCCCCACACTAGCGACCGGCACCGGGGAGCTGTTTTTT. Its amino acids are CASSPTLATGTGELFF. The reference TRBV11-2 and TRBJ2-2 proteins fill in what lies around the CDR3, so the full variable domain reads EAGVAQSPRYKIIEKRQSVAFWCNPISGHATLYWYQQILGQGPKLLIQFQNNGVVDDSQLPKDRFSAERLKGVDSTLKIQPAKLEDSAVYLCASSPTLATGTGELFFGEGSRLTVL.